Below are 5 T cell receptor beta chains sequenced from a single sample in a study of blood T cells in healthy people across ages. Next came a second PCR, run for about 7 to 12 cycles, which used a sample-barcoded 5' primer along with a J-beta primer mix. TCRdb processed the 5' RACE reads anew with MiXCR; each CDR3 protein has one entry. The sample consists of some 1.7 million distinct CDR3 sequences, over 25% of them appearing once. Sequences were obtained from blood. These TCRs come from a woman aged 25 to 39 in good health.

The chain recombines TRBV10-3 with TRBJ1-6; D is ambiguous. V was clipped by 4 bases and J by 7 bases, with 8 bases between them. Germline V gene sequence: CDR1 ENHRY, CDR2 SYGVKD. CDR3 length equals 13 residues. CDR3 region: CAISVRENSPLHF. The DNA for the CDR3 is TGTGCCATCAGTGTGAGGGAAAATTCACCCCTCCACTTT.

In this sample, this clonotype turned up a few times. The rearrangement uses TRBV6-6 and TRBJ2-2; D uncertain. The V end lost 2 bases, the J end lost 5 bases, and 6 bases lay between the germline ends. The CDR3 sequence is 13 residues long. Germline loops: CDR1 MNHNY, CDR2 SVGAGI (reference sequence). CDR3 sequence reads: CASSYLETGELFF. The CDR3 nucleotides are TGTGCCAGCAGTTACCTGGAGACCGGGGAGCTGTTTTTT.

The sample holds a few counts of this clonotype. This chain connects TRBV5-1 to TRBJ1-2; 7 bases line up with TRBD1. There are 17 residues in the CDR3. In germline, CDR1 is SGHRS, CDR2 YFSETQ. With V trimmed by 0 bases and J by 5 bases, 13 bases remained unmatched. This CDR3 reads CASSLGDIGGARYGYTF. The CDR3 DNA is TGCGCCAGCAGCTTGGGCGACATAGGGGGCGCCCGTTATGGCTACACCTTC. Combining the CDR3 with reference TRBV5-1 and TRBJ1-2 gives the whole variable domain KAGVTQTPRYLIKTRGQQVTLSCSPISGHRSVSWYQQTPGQGLQFLFEYFSETQRNKGNFPGRFSGRQFSNSRSEMNVSTLELGDSALYLCASSLGDIGGARYGYTFGSGTRLTVV.

In its sample, this clonotype was seen a few times. The rearrangement joins TRBV12-5 to TRBJ2-1; no clear D. V was cut by 6 bases and J by 5 bases, with 11 bases left in between. This CDR3 region has 13 residues. Germline values: CDR1 LGHNT, CDR2 FRNRAP. The CDR3 here is CASGFSLDNEQFF. CDR3 coding DNA: TGTGCTAGTGGATTTTCCCTTGACAATGAGCAGTTCTTC.

The chain is built from TRBV29-1 and TRBJ1-1; D is unclear. The CDR3 spans 11 residues. Trimming stripped 5 bases from V and 4 bases from J, with 8 bases between. CDR1 is SQVTM and CDR2 is ANQGSEA in the germline V gene. The CDR3 loop reads CSVTVSTEAFF. As DNA, the CDR3 is TGCAGCGTTACAGTTTCCACTGAAGCTTTCTTT.